These 20 T cell receptor beta chains came from one sample sequenced in a study of T cells in localized non-small cell lung cancer. Data came from immunoSEQ multiplex PCR; TCRdb stores just in-frame clones and leaves some out. The sample includes tens of thousands of clones, more than 75% of them seen just once. The sequences come from PBMCs, collected before any cancer treatment. Source of these receptors: a man aged 40 to 69 with stage II squamous cell lung carcinoma.

In the case of this clone: This same CDR3 is encoded by further DNA sequences in the sample. The chain carries TRBV7-2 and TRBJ2-2; D perhaps matches TRBD1 (6 bases). The CDR3 has 15 amino acids. V was clipped by 1 base and J by 4 bases, with 10 bases between them. Per the germline V gene, CDR1 is SGHTA and CDR2 is FQGNSA. The chain's CDR3 is CASSLVRGSTGELFF. For the CDR3, the DNA is TGTGCCAGCAGCTTAGTAAGGGGGAGCACCGGGGAGCTGTTTTTT.

Here the CDR3 reads CAWSAPGQLSYEQYF. CDR3 DNA sequence: TGTGCCTGGAGTGCCCCGGGACAGCTCTCCTACGAGCAGTACTTC. This sequence joins TRBV30 and TRBJ2-7, with 7 positions matching TRBD1. Looked up from germline, CDR1 is GTSNPN and CDR2 is SVGIG (reference sequence). V shed 1 base, J shed 0 bases, and the junction held 6 bases outside the gene matches. This CDR3 comprises 15 residues.

The chain joins TRBV11-1 to TRBJ1-2; no clear D gene. Germline V CDR1 and CDR2: SGHAT, FQDESV (reference sequence). With 4 bases removed from V and 4 bases from J, the gap between germline ends came to 10 bases. The CDR3 has 13 residues. The CDR3 DNA sequence: TGTGCCAGCAGCTCCATGTCGGTCTATGGCTACACCTTC. Translation: CASSSMSVYGYTF.

The J gene is TRBJ2-2, the V gene TRBV2, with no clear D. Germline V lookup: CDR1 SNHLY, CDR2 FYNNEI. Trimming took 5 bases from V and 0 from J, leaving 10 bases between them. CDR3 length equals 15 residues. CDR3 sequence (DNA): TGTGCCAGCAGTATACAGTTATCGAACACCGGGGAGCTGTTTTTT. Amino acid sequence: CASSIQLSNTGELFF.

J is TRBJ1-6 and V is TRBV30; no firm D call. The CDR3 covers 12 residues. V was pared by 4 bases and J by 5 bases, with 6 bases between. Germline loops: CDR1 GTSNPN, CDR2 SVGIG (reference sequence). CDR3 region: CAWTENNSPLHF. In DNA, the CDR3 is TGTGCCTGGACAGAAAATAATTCACCCCTCCACTTT. Drawing the rest from reference TRBV30 and TRBJ1-6, the complete variable domain is SQTIHQWPATLVQPVGSPLSLECTVEGTSNPNLYWYRQAAGRGLQLLFYSVGIGQISSEVPQNLSASRPQDRQFILSSKKLLLSDSGFYLCAWTENNSPLHFGNGTRLTVT.

This clone has just a few counts. This sequence joins TRBV5-1 and TRBJ1-2; D not resolved. Trimming left V 3 bases short and J 8 bases short, with 17 bases between. Germline CDR1 SGHRS, CDR2 YFSETQ. This CDR3 is built from 14 residues. The CDR3 reads CASSSDGDLGGYTF. The CDR3 DNA reads as TGCGCCAGCAGCTCGGACGGAGACCTGGGGGGCTACACCTTC.

The gene calls are TRBV19 and TRBJ1-2, with D unclear. The CDR3 contains 15 residues. Per germline, CDR1 LNHDA and CDR2 SQIVND (reference sequence). V was clipped by 5 bases and J by 2 bases, with 15 bases between them. For the CDR3, the DNA is TGTGCCAGTAGTCCTTCCGGGCCAGTAAACTATGGCTACACCTTC. It is translated as CASSPSGPVNYGYTF.

The CDR3 DNA follows: TGTGCCAGCAGCCCGGGGGATACGCAGTATTTT. Encoded protein: CASSPGDTQYF. The gene calls are TRBV13 and TRBJ2-3; D is perhaps TRBD2 (5 bases). This CDR3 is 11 amino acids long. The germline gives CDR1 PRHDT, CDR2 FYEKMQ (reference sequence). Trimming shortened V by 5 bases and J by 6 bases, and 6 bases separated the two germline ends.

The DNA of the CDR3 is TGTGCCAGCAGCTTAATCGGGGCAGGGGGAAACGTCCTGACTTTC. Its translation: CASSLIGAGGNVLTF. The rearrangement links TRBV7-3 to TRBJ2-6, with 7 bases matching TRBD1. Germline V lookup: CDR1 SGHTA, CDR2 FQGTGA. With V trimmed by 1 base and J by 10 bases, 7 bases remained unmatched. The CDR3 covers 15 residues.

This rearrangement joins TRBV4-2 to TRBJ2-2; 8 positions agree with TRBD2. This CDR3 has 18 amino acids. V shed 0 bases and J 0 bases; nucleotides not matched to a gene: 6. Germline V lookup: CDR1 LGHNA, CDR2 YNFKEQ. CDR3 region: CASSQDHTSGANTGELFF. Here the CDR3 DNA reads TGTGCCAGCAGCCAAGATCATACTAGCGGAGCGAACACCGGGGAGCTGTTTTTT.

The rearrangement links TRBV19 to TRBJ1-5; TRBD1 agrees at 8 bases. The V gene end was trimmed by 6 bases and the J gene end by 4 bases; junction bases not matched to a gene: 8. CDR3 length: 15 amino acids. Germline CDR1 is LNHDA and CDR2 is SQIVND (reference sequence). CDR3 nucleotides: TGTGCCAGTAGGGCAGGGGGCTCCTCGAATCAGCCCCAGCATTTT. This sequence encodes CASRAGGSSNQPQHF.

The chain carries TRBV7-2 and TRBJ1-1; D possibly corresponds to TRBD1 (5 bases). The length of the CDR3 is 15 residues. Trimming removed 5 bases at V and 1 base at J, with 14 bases between. The germline gives CDR1 SGHTA, CDR2 FQGNSA. CDR3 coding DNA: TGTGCCAGCAGCCTTCCTGGGGGGGGGAACACTGAAGCTTTCTTT. It encodes CASSLPGGGNTEAFF.

The chain employs TRBV18 and TRBJ1-1; no definite D call. The CDR3 has 14 amino acids. With 1 base removed from V and 3 bases from J, the gap between germline ends came to 9 bases. The germline gives CDR1 KGHSH, CDR2 LQKENI. CDR3 in DNA: TGTGCCAGCTCACCACTTCCGGGTGACACTGAAGCTTTCTTT. This encodes CASSPLPGDTEAFF. The entire variable domain, with the rest obtained from reference TRBV18 and TRBJ1-1, is as follows: NAGVMQNPRHLVRRRGQEARLRCSPMKGHSHVYWYRQLPEEGLKFMVYLQKENIIDESGMPKERFSAEFPKEGPSILRIQQVVRGDSAAYFCASSPLPGDTEAFFGQGTRLTVV.

The J gene is TRBJ2-1, the V gene TRBV6-5; D may be TRBD2 (5 bases). Per the germline V gene, CDR1 is MNHEY and CDR2 is SVGAGI. The CDR3 spans 12 residues. The germline V and J ends were trimmed by 0 bases and 9 bases, with 6 bases remaining between them. The CDR3 sequence: CASSYSLAEQFF. CDR3 DNA sequence: TGTGCCAGCAGTTACTCCCTAGCTGAGCAGTTCTTC.

CDR3 DNA: TGCGCCAGCAGCCTCGGGGGAGGCCCGTCTGAAGCTTTCTTT. Translating gives CASSLGGGPSEAFF. The J gene is TRBJ1-1, the V gene TRBV4-1; perhaps TRBD1 as D (5 bases). The CDR3 totals 14 residues. Germline CDR1 is MGHRA and CDR2 is YSYEKL. Trimming shortened V by 4 bases and J by 6 bases, and 15 bases separated the two germline ends.

The chain carries TRBV9 and TRBJ2-2; 9 bases are a match to TRBD2. The CDR3 extends over 16 amino acids. The junction had 6 bases not matched to a gene; V was cut back by 0 bases and J by 6 bases. The germline V gene has CDR1 SGDLS and CDR2 YYNGEE. The CDR3 DNA sequence: TGTGCCAGCAGCGTAGAGGCGGGGGGGCCATCCGGGGAGCTGTTTTTT. Amino acid sequence: CASSVEAGGPSGELFF.

The chain carries TRBV27 and TRBJ2-7; no clear D gene. Germline values: CDR1 MNHEY, CDR2 SMNVEV (reference sequence). This CDR3 has 11 amino acids. V was clipped by 7 bases and J by 3 bases, with 7 bases between them. The CDR3 here is CASTPFYEQYF. The CDR3 bases are TGTGCCAGCACCCCGTTCTACGAGCAGTACTTC.

The rearrangement links TRBV5-1 to TRBJ1-1, with 10 positions matching TRBD1. The J segment lost 6 bases and the V segment lost 0 bases, leaving 2 bases of the junction unmatched. CDR1 and CDR2 (germline): SGHRS, YFSETQ. CDR3 size: 14 residues. CDR3 amino acids: CASSLAGTGAEAFF. The CDR3 DNA sequence: TGCGCCAGCAGCTTGGCCGGGACAGGGGCTGAAGCTTTCTTT.

The chain links TRBV30 to TRBJ1-1, with 7 nucleotides matching TRBD1. Germline V gene data show CDR1 as GTSNPN and CDR2 as SVGIG (reference sequence). V was pared by 4 bases and J by 6 bases, with 8 bases of the junction left unmatched. The CDR3 length is 13 residues. CDR3 sequence (DNA): TGTGCCTGGAAACAGGGGCTTGTGCCTGAAGCTTTCTTT. Translating gives CAWKQGLVPEAFF. The full variable domain, rest sourced from reference TRBV30 and TRBJ1-1, is SQTIHQWPATLVQPVGSPLSLECTVEGTSNPNLYWYRQAAGRGLQLLFYSVGIGQISSEVPQNLSASRPQDRQFILSSKKLLLSDSGFYLCAWKQGLVPEAFFGQGTRLTVV.

The rearrangement joins TRBV5-1 to TRBJ2-2; 10 bases fit TRBD2. V shed 1 base, J shed 0 bases, and the junction held 3 bases outside the gene matches. This CDR3 region has 17 residues. Germline CDR1 and CDR2: SGHRS and YFSETQ. The CDR3 coding sequence is TGCGCCAGCAGCTTGAGAACTAGCGGGGCGAACACCGGGGAGCTGTTTTTT. This gives the protein CASSLRTSGANTGELFF.